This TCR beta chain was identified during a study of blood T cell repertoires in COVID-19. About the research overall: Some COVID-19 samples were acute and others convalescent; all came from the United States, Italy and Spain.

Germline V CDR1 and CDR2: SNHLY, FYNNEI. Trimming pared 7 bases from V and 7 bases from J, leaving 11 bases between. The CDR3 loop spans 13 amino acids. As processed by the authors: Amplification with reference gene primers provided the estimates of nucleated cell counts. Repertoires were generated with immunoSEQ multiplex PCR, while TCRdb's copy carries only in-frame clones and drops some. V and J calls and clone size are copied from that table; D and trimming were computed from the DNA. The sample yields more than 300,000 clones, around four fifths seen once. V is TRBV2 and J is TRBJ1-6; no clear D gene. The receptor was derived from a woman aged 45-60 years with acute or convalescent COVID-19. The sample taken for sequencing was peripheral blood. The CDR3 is CASTWETNSPLHF. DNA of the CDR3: TGTGCCAGCACGTGGGAGACGAATTCACCCCTCCACTTT. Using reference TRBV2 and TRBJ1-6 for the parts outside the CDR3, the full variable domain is EPEVTQTPSHQVTQMGQEVILRCVPISNHLYFYWYRQILGQKVEFLVSFYNNEISEKSEIFDDQFSVERPDGSNFTLKIRSTKLEDSAMYFCASTWETNSPLHFGNGTRLTVT.